These T cell receptor beta chains were read from a single sample in a study of cytomegalovirus exposure and HLA in healthy donors. Method: immunoSEQ multiplex PCR; TCRdb's copy keeps in-frame clones and lacks some. The sample yields 170,000 or so clones, roughly 87% seen once. The sequenced material came from PBMCs. These receptors all stem from a woman aged 45 to 65 in good health and CMV-seronegative. Each CDR3 is given with its conserved first and last residue. The order of the fields is V gene, clone size, J gene, D gene, CDR3 DNA, CDR3 protein. The D gene is left open where the match is weak. A clone size is listed for some rows: how often the clone was seen (once, few, many), or a class if it is expanded.

V: TRBV7-6
size: NA
J: TRBJ1-1
D: NA
DNA: TGTGCCAGCAGCTCCACCCCGGACAGTAGGGGCACTGAAGCTTTCTTT
CDR3: CASSSTPDSRGTEAFF

V: TRBV7-2
size: NA
J: TRBJ2-7
D: TRBD1
DNA: TGTGCCAGCAGCGCGGGACAGGGGAGTTTCTACGAGCAGTACTTC
CDR3: CASSAGQGSFYEQYF

V: TRBV7-9
size: NA
J: TRBJ1-1
D: NA
DNA: TGTGCCAGCAGCCGTGGGGGGTTGAACACTGAAGCTTTCTTT
CDR3: CASSRGGLNTEAFF

V: TRBV7-2
size: NA
J: TRBJ2-7
D: NA
DNA: TGTGCCAGCAGCTTAGCCCCCGGTCCCTACGAGCAGTACTTC
CDR3: CASSLAPGPYEQYF

V: TRBV6-5
size: NA
J: TRBJ2-2
D: TRBD2
DNA: TGTGCCAGCAGTTACGCGAGCGGGGGGGCTTCCGGGGAGCTGTTTTTT
CDR3: CASSYASGGASGELFF

V: TRBV18
size: NA
J: TRBJ2-6
D: TRBD1
DNA: TGTGCCAGCTCACCTCCCGGGACAGGGGTCTCTGGGGCCAACGTCCTGACTTTC
CDR3: CASSPPGTGVSGANVLTF

V: TRBV11-2
size: NA
J: TRBJ2-7
D: TRBD1
DNA: TGTGCCAGCAGCCCGGGGACAGGCGCTTACGAGCAGTACTTC
CDR3: CASSPGTGAYEQYF

V: TRBV4-1
size: NA
J: TRBJ1-5
D: NA
DNA: TGCGCCAGCAGCCAACGGACAGTTTGGGAGCCCCAGCATTTT
CDR3: CASSQRTVWEPQHF

V: TRBV9
size: few
J: TRBJ1-2
D: NA
DNA: TGTGCCAGCAGCGTGAGCCCAACCAACTATCGTGGCTACACCTTC
CDR3: CASSVSPTNYRGYTF

V: TRBV19
size: once
J: TRBJ2-3
D: NA
DNA: TGTGCCAGTAGGTCAGGGGGCACAGATACGCAGTATTTT
CDR3: CASRSGGTDTQYF

V: TRBV19
size: once
J: TRBJ1-2
D: NA
DNA: TGTGCCAGTAGTAGCAGTAACTATGGCTACACCTTC
CDR3: CASSSSNYGYTF

V: TRBV19
size: few
J: TRBJ2-5
D: NA
DNA: TGTGCCAGTAGTATTCGGGAGCTGGGAGAGACCCAGTACTTC
CDR3: CASSIRELGETQYF

V: TRBV5-1
size: NA
J: TRBJ1-2
D: NA
DNA: TGCGCCAGCAGCTTGGAGCGGTCCGGGGGCTACACCTTC
CDR3: CASSLERSGGYTF

V: TRBV5-1
size: NA
J: TRBJ2-7
D: TRBD2
DNA: TGCGCCAGCAAAAGCGGGGCCGAGACCTACGAGCAGTACTTC
CDR3: CASKSGAETYEQYF

V: TRBV7-6
size: NA
J: TRBJ1-1
D: TRBD1
DNA: TGTGCCAGCAGCCCCACACCGGACAGGGGGCCTCGGGTGGACACTGAAGCTTTCTTT
CDR3: CASSPTPDRGPRVDTEAFF

V: TRBV11-2
size: once
J: TRBJ2-7
D: TRBD2
DNA: TGTGCCAGCAGCTTACCCCATCGGGGGGCCTACGAGCAGTACTTC
CDR3: CASSLPHRGAYEQYF

V: TRBV4-3
size: NA
J: TRBJ2-2
D: NA
DNA: TGCGCCAGCAGCCCAGGGCAGTACACCGGGGAGCTGTTTTTT
CDR3: CASSPGQYTGELFF

V: TRBV27
size: NA
J: TRBJ2-1
D: TRBD2
DNA: TGTGCCAGCACCCGCAATGTGGAGCGGGGGAGGAATGAGCAGTTCTTC
CDR3: CASTRNVERGRNEQFF

V: TRBV9
size: NA
J: TRBJ1-3
D: NA
DNA: TGTGCCAGCAGCGTAGACATCTCTGGAAACACCATATATTTT
CDR3: CASSVDISGNTIYF

V: TRBV15
size: NA
J: TRBJ2-5
D: NA
DNA: TGTGCCACCAGCCCCCGGTCCCTTGCCCCAGAGACCCAGTACTTC
CDR3: CATSPRSLAPETQYF

V: TRBV2
size: NA
J: TRBJ2-5
D: NA
DNA: TGTGCCAGCAGTGAGAGACAGGCACAAGAGACCCAGTACTTC
CDR3: CASSERQAQETQYF

V: TRBV7-2
size: few
J: TRBJ2-5
D: TRBD2
DNA: TGTGCCAGCAGCTTAAGCGGGATAGGGACAGAGACCCAGTACTTC
CDR3: CASSLSGIGTETQYF

V: TRBV5-4
size: NA
J: TRBJ2-1
D: TRBD2
DNA: TGTGCCAGCAGCCTGAGACTAGCGGGGGGGCTTGAGCAGTTCTTC
CDR3: CASSLRLAGGLEQFF

V: TRBV11-2
size: NA
J: TRBJ2-7
D: NA
DNA: TGTGCCAGCAGCTTAGTACCAGACTACGAGGGGTACTTC
CDR3: CASSLVPDYEGYF

V: TRBV28
size: few
J: TRBJ1-1
D: NA
DNA: TGTGCCAGCAGTTATCAGGGTCTCTGGAACACTGAAGCTTTCTTT
CDR3: CASSYQGLWNTEAFF

V: TRBV9
size: NA
J: TRBJ1-6
D: NA
DNA: TGTGCCAGCAGCGTAGGTGGCGGGAGCTATAATTCACCCCTCCACTTT
CDR3: CASSVGGGSYNSPLHF

V: TRBV5-6
size: NA
J: TRBJ2-7
D: NA
DNA: TGTGCCAGCAGCACGAATCGGGGCGAGCAGTACTTC
CDR3: CASSTNRGEQYF

V: TRBV7-9
size: NA
J: TRBJ2-6
D: NA
DNA: TGTGCCAGCAGCCCGACAGGGAGGGGGGCCAACGTCCTGACTTTC
CDR3: CASSPTGRGANVLTF

V: TRBV5-6
size: NA
J: TRBJ1-4
D: NA
DNA: TGTGCCAGCAAAGCCTTGGAGGCAACTAATGAAAAACTGTTTTTT
CDR3: CASKALEATNEKLFF

V: TRBV7-9
size: NA
J: TRBJ1-1
D: NA
DNA: TGTGCCAGCAGCCCCCACGAGTTTGAAGCTTTCTTT
CDR3: CASSPHEFEAFF